This T cell receptor (beta chain) was documented in a study of blood T cell repertoires in COVID-19. Study-level information: Collection of acute and convalescent COVID-19 samples took place in the United States, Italy and Spain.

V was clipped by 10 bases and J by 8 bases; unmatched bases: 9. This CDR3 spans 12 amino acids. As originally analysed: Reference gene primer amplification gave estimated nucleated cell counts. Repertoires were generated with immunoSEQ multiplex PCR, while TCRdb's copy carries only in-frame clones and drops some. V and J calls plus clone size are reproduced from that table; the DNA served to infer D and trimming. The sample yields 100,000 to 150,000 clones, about 70% seen once. Sequenced material: peripheral blood. The chain recombines TRBV12-3 or TRBV12-4 with TRBJ1-1, with 8 bases fitting TRBD1. The sequence was obtained from a woman aged 70-85 years with acute or convalescent COVID-19. CDR3 protein: CATDRGGFEAFF. CDR3 DNA: TGTGCCACCGACAGGGGTGGATTCGAAGCTTTCTTT.